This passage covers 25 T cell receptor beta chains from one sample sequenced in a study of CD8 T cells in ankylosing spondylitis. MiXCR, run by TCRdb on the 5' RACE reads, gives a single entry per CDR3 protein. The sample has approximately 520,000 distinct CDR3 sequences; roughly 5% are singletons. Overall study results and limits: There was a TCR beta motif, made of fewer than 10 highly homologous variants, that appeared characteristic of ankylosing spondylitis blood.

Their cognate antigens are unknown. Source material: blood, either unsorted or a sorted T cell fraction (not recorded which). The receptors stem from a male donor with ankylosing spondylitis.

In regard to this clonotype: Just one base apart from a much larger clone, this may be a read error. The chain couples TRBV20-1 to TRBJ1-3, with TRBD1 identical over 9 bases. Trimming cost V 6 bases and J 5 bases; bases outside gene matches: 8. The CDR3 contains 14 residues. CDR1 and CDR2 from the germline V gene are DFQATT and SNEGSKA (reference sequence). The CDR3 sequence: CSALRTGARNTIYF. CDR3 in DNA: TGCAGTGCCCTCCGGACAGGGGCCCGAAACACCATATATTTT.

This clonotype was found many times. In DNA form, the CDR3 reads TGTGCCACCGGGACAGGGGGGTCTGAGCAGTACTTC. Translated: CATGTGGSEQYF. This sequence joins TRBV10-3 and TRBJ2-7; 11 bases are shared with TRBD1. J lost 7 bases, V lost 10 bases, and 6 bases had no gene match. The germline gives CDR1 ENHRY, CDR2 SYGVKD. The CDR3 contains 12 residues.

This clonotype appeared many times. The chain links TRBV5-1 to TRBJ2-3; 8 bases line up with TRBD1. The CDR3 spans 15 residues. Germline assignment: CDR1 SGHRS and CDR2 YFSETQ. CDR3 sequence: CAIKPRGRPPDTQYF. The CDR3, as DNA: TGCGCTATCAAACCCAGGGGGCGTCCCCCAGATACGCAGTATTTT.

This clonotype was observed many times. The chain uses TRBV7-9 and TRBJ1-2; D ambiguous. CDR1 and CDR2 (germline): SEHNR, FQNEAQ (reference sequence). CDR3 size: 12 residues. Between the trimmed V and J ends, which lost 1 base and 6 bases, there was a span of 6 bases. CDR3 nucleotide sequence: TGTGCCAGCAGCTTAGAGAGAAATGGCTACACCTTC. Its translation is CASSLERNGYTF.

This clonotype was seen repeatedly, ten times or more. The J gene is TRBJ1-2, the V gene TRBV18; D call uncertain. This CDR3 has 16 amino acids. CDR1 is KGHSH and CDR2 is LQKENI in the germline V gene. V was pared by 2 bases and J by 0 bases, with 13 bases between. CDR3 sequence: CASSPSQALANYGYTF. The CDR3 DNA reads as TGTGCCAGCTCACCATCCCAGGCCCTAGCTAACTATGGCTACACCTTC.

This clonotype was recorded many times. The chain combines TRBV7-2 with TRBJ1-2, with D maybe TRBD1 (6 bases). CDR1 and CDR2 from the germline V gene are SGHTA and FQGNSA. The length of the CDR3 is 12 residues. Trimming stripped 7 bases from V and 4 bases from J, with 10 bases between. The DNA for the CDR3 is TGTGCCAGCACCCGGACAGTCTATGGCTACACCTTC. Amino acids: CASTRTVYGYTF. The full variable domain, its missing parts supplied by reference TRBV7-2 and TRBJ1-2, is GAGVSQSPSNKVTEKGKDVELRCDPISGHTALYWYRQSLGQGLEFLIYFQGNSAPDKSGLPSDRFSAERTGGSVSTLTIQRTQQEDSAVYLCASTRTVYGYTFGSGTRLTVV.

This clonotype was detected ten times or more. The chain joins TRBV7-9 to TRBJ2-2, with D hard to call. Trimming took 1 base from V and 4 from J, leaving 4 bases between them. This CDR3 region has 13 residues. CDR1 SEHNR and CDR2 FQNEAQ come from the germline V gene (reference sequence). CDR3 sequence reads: CASSLGSTGELFF. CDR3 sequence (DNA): TGTGCCAGCAGCTTAGGTAGCACCGGGGAGCTGTTTTTT.

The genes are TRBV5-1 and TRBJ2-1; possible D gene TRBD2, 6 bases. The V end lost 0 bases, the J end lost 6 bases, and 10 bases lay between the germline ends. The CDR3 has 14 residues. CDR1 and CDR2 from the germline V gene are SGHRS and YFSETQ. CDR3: CASSLGDLSNEQFF. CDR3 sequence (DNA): TGCGCCAGCAGCTTGGGGGACTTAAGCAATGAGCAGTTCTTC.

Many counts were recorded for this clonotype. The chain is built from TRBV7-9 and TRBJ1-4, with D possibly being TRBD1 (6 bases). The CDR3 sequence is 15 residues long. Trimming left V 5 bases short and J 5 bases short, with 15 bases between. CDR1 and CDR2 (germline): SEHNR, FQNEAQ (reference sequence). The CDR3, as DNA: TGTGCCAGCAGCCCCGGACAGTCGAAGAATGAAAAACTGTTTTTT. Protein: CASSPGQSKNEKLFF.

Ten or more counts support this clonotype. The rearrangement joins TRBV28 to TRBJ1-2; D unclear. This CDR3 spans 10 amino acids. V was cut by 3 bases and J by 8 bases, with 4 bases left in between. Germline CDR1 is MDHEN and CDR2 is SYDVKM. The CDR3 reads CASSFRGYTF. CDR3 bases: TGTGCCAGCAGTTTCCGGGGCTACACCTTC.

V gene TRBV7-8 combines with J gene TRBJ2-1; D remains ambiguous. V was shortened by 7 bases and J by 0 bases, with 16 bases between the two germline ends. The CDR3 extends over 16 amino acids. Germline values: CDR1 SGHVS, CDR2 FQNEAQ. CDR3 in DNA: TGTGCCAGCACCGAAGTGGTCCAGAGCTCCTACAATGAGCAGTTCTTC. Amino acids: CASTEVVQSSYNEQFF.

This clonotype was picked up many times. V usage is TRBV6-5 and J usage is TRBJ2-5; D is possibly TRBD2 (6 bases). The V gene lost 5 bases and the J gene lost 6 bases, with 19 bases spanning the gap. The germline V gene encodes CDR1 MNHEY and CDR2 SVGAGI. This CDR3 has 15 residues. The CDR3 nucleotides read TGTGCCAGCAGTAACCCCCGGGGAGGCCATCAGACCCAGTACTTC. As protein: CASSNPRGGHQTQYF.

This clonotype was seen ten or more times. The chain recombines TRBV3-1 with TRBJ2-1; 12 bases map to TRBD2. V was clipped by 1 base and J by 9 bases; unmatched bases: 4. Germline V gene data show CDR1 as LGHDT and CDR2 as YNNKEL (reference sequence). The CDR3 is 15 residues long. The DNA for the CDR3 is TGTGCCAGCAGCCAAGGGACTAGCGGGGAGGGTGAGCAGTTCTTC. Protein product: CASSQGTSGEGEQFF.

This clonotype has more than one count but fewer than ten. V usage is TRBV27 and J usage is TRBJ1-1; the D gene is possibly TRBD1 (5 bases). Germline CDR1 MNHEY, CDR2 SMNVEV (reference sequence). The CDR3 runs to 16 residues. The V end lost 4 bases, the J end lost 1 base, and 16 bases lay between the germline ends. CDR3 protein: CASSSLRITGNTEAFF. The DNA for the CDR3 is TGTGCCAGCAGTTCTCTGAGGATAACAGGGAACACTGAAGCTTTCTTT.

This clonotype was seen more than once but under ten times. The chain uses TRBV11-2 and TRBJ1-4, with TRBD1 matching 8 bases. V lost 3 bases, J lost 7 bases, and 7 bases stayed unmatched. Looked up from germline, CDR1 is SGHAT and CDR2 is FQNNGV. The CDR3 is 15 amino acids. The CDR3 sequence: CASSFQTGEGEKLFF. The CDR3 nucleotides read TGTGCCAGCAGCTTCCAGACAGGGGAAGGTGAAAAACTGTTTTTT.

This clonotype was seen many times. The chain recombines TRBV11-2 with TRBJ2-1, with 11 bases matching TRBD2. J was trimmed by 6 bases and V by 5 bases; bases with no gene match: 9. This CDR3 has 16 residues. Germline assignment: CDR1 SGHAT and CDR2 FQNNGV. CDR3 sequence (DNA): TGTGCCAGCAGCGGGTTACTAGCGGGAGTCACCAATGAGCAGTTCTTC. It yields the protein CASSGLLAGVTNEQFF.

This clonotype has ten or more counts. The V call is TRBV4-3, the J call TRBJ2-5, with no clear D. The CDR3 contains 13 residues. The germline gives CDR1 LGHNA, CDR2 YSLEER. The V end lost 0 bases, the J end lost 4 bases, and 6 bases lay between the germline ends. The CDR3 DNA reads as TGCGCCAGCAGCCAAGATCTCATAGAGACCCAGTACTTC. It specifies CASSQDLIETQYF.

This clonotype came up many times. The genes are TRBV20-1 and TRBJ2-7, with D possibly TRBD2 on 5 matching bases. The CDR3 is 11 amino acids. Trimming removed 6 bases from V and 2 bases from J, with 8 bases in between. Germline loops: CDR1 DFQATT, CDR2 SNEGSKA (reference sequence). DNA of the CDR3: TGCAGTGCCTCGGGGACCTACGAGCAGTACTTC. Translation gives CSASGTYEQYF.

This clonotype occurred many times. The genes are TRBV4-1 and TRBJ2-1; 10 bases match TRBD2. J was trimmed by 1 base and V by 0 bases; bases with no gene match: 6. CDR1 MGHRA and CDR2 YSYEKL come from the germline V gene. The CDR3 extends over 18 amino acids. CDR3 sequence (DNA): TGCGCCAGCAGCCAAGATCATACGGGACTAGCGTCCTACAATGAGCAGTTCTTC. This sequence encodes CASSQDHTGLASYNEQFF.

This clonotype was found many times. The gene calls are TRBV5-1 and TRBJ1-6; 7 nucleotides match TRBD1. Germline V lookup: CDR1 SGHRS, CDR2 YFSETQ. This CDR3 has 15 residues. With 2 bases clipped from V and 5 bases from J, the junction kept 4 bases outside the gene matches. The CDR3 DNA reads TGCGCCAGCAGCTTTGGGACAGCGGATAATTCACCCCTCCACTTT. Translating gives CASSFGTADNSPLHF.

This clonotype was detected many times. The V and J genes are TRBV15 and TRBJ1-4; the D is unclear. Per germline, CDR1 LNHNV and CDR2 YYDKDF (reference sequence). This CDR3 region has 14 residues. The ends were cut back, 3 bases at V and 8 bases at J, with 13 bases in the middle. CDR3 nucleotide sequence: TGTGCCACCAGCAGTGGAATAGTAAGGGAAAAACTGTTTTTT. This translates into CATSSGIVREKLFF.

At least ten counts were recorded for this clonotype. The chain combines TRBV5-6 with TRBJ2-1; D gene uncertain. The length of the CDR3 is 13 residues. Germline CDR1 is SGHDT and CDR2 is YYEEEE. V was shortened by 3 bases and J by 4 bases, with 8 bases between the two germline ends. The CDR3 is CASSSDPYNEQFF. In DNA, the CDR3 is TGTGCCAGCAGCTCGGACCCATACAATGAGCAGTTCTTC.

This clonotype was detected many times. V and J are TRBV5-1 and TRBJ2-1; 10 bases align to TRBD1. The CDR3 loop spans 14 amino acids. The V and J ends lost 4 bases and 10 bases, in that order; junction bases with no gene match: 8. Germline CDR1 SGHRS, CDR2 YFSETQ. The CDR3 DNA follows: TGCGCCAGCAGCCCCGGGACAGGGGTTCGGGAGCAGTTCTTC. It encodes CASSPGTGVREQFF. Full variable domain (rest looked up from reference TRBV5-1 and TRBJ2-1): KAGVTQTPRYLIKTRGQQVTLSCSPISGHRSVSWYQQTPGQGLQFLFEYFSETQRNKGNFPGRFSGRQFSNSRSEMNVSTLELGDSALYLCASSPGTGVREQFFGPGTRLTVL.

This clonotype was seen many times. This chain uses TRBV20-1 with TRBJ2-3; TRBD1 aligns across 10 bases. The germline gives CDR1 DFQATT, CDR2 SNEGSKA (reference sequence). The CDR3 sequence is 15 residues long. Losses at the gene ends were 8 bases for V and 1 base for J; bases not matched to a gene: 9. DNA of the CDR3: TGCAGTAGACCTGACAGGGGGCAGGGCACAGATACGCAGTATTTT. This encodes CSRPDRGQGTDTQYF.

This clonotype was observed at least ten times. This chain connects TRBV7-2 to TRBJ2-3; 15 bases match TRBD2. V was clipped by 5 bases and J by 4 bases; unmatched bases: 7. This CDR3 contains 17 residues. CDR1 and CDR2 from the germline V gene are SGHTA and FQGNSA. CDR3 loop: CASSIRGTSGGSDTQYF. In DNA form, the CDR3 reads TGTGCCAGCAGCATCAGAGGGACTAGCGGGGGGTCAGATACGCAGTATTTT.